The 26 T cell receptor beta chains listed next were all sequenced from one sample in a study of early T cells in non-severe SARS-CoV-2 infection. TCRdb independently ran MiXCR on the 5' RACE reads; one entry per CDR3 protein. The sample yields about 48,000 distinct CDR3 sequences, around 10% seen once. The sequencing input was whole blood. Receptors originate from an adult who was a healthcare worker with PCR-confirmed SARS-CoV-2 infection or an uninfected control (not recorded which).

This clonotype came up many times. This sequence joins TRBV7-2 and TRBJ2-6, with D maybe TRBD2 (6 bases). This CDR3 contains 15 residues. V was shortened by 4 bases and J by 0 bases, with 7 bases between the two germline ends. From germline, CDR1 is SGHTA and CDR2 FQGNSA. CDR3 sequence reads: CASSWGLSGANVLTF. For the CDR3, the DNA is TGTGCCAGCAGCTGGGGACTCTCTGGGGCCAACGTCCTGACTTTC.

This clonotype turned up a few times. This chain links TRBV29-1 with TRBJ2-1, with 8 bases fitting TRBD1. Trimming at V came to 3 bases and at J to 5 bases, leaving 9 bases not matched to a gene. This CDR3 is built from 15 residues. CDR1 SQVTM and CDR2 ANQGSEA come from the germline V gene. CDR3 in DNA: TGCAGCGTTGAGGGGAAACCGACAGGGGACAATGAGCAGTTCTTC. This gives the protein CSVEGKPTGDNEQFF.

This clonotype was recorded a few times. The rearrangement links TRBV28 to TRBJ1-5; tentatively, D is TRBD1 (6 bases). Trimming shortened V by 6 bases and J by 1 base, and 13 bases separated the two germline ends. The CDR3 loop spans 15 amino acids. Germline CDR1 and CDR2: MDHEN and SYDVKM. This CDR3 reads CASRLPQGSNQPQHF. As DNA, the CDR3 is TGTGCCAGCAGGCTGCCGCAGGGGAGCAATCAGCCCCAGCATTTT.

This clonotype has just a few counts. The chain combines TRBV5-8 with TRBJ2-2, with 7 bases matching TRBD1. The V gene end was trimmed by 0 bases and the J gene end by 0 bases; junction bases not matched to a gene: 8. The CDR3 is 18 amino acids. Germline CDR1 and CDR2: SGHTS and YDEGEE. Here the CDR3 DNA reads TGTGCCAGCAGCTTGGTCATCGTGACAGGGTCGAACACCGGGGAGCTGTTTTTT. Protein: CASSLVIVTGSNTGELFF.

This clonotype was observed many times. The chain uses TRBV19 and TRBJ1-5; unclear D gene. There are 14 residues in the CDR3. V was pared by 6 bases and J by 7 bases, with 16 bases between. Germline loops: CDR1 LNHDA, CDR2 SQIVND (reference sequence). CDR3 nucleotide sequence: TGTGCCAGTAGGAGAGATACAGCGGGACAGCCCCAGCATTTT. Its protein is CASRRDTAGQPQHF. Full variable domain (rest looked up from reference TRBV19 and TRBJ1-5): DGGITQSPKYLFRKEGQNVTLSCEQNLNHDAMYWYRQDPGQGLRLIYYSQIVNDFQKGDIAEGYSVSREKKESFPLTVTSAQKNPTAFYLCASRRDTAGQPQHFGDGTRLSIL.

This clonotype was seen many times. The gene calls are TRBV27 and TRBJ2-5, with TRBD1 as a possible D gene (6 bases). V lost 6 bases and J lost 4, with 18 bases in between. CDR1 MNHEY and CDR2 SMNVEV come from the germline V gene (reference sequence). This CDR3 contains 15 residues. CDR3 DNA: TGTGCCAGCAGGGCCAGGGGTTTCACGGGAGAGACCCAGTACTTC. This encodes CASRARGFTGETQYF.

This clonotype has a handful of counts. The chain employs TRBV6-4 and TRBJ2-1, with TRBD1 matching 8 bases. The germline CDR1 and CDR2 sequences are MRHNA and SNTAGT. CDR3 length equals 15 residues. J gave up 0 bases and V 6 bases, and 4 bases lay outside the gene matches. DNA for the CDR3: TGTGCCAGCAGGGGACAGGTTAGCTCCTACAATGAGCAGTTCTTC. Protein sequence: CASRGQVSSYNEQFF.

This clonotype was seen many times. This chain joins TRBV18 and TRBJ2-2; unclear D gene. V was trimmed by 2 bases and J by 5 bases, leaving 9 bases between them. Germline values: CDR1 KGHSH, CDR2 LQKENI. The length of the CDR3 is 14 residues. In nucleotides, the CDR3 is TGTGCCAGCTCACCATCTTCCTCAACCGGGGAGCTGTTTTTT. It encodes CASSPSSSTGELFF.

Judged by abundance, this clonotype is medium-sized. The chain is built from TRBV3-1 and TRBJ2-1; no clear D gene. Trimming pared 4 bases from V and 3 bases from J, leaving 4 bases between. Per germline, CDR1 LGHDT and CDR2 YNNKEL (reference sequence). The CDR3 is 12 amino acids. CDR3 residues: CASSPNYNEQFF. The DNA of the CDR3 is TGTGCCAGCAGCCCCAACTACAATGAGCAGTTCTTC.

This clonotype was counted many times. This rearrangement joins TRBV20-1 to TRBJ2-1; 11 bases fit TRBD2. J gave up 1 base and V 3 bases, and 5 bases lay outside the gene matches. The CDR3 is 16 residues long. Germline V CDR1 and CDR2: DFQATT, SNEGSKA (reference sequence). Here the CDR3 reads CSARDASGRSYNEQFF. In DNA form, the CDR3 reads TGCAGTGCTAGGGACGCTAGCGGGAGGTCCTACAATGAGCAGTTCTTC.

The rearrangement uses TRBV6-5 and TRBJ2-2, with D tentatively TRBD1 (5 bases). The CDR3 runs 15 residues. V was pared by 0 bases and J by 6 bases, with 11 bases between. Germline V gene sequence: CDR1 MNHEY, CDR2 SVGAGI. The CDR3 DNA reads as TGTGCCAGCAGTTACTCGCCGGACACTCCCGGGGAGCTGTTTTTT. Translation: CASSYSPDTPGELFF.

The chain carries TRBV18 and TRBJ1-2, with TRBD1 as a possible D gene (6 bases). The germline CDR1 and CDR2 sequences are KGHSH and LQKENI. The CDR3 totals 12 residues. The V gene lost 5 bases and the J gene lost 8 bases, with 12 bases spanning the gap. This CDR3 reads CASSSQGSGYTF. The CDR3 DNA sequence: TGTGCCAGCTCATCACAGGGAAGCGGCTACACCTTC.

This clonotype appeared many times. This chain uses TRBV4-2 with TRBJ2-7; no clear D gene. The CDR3 is made up of 14 amino acids. V was clipped by 1 base and J by 2 bases, with 9 bases between them. The V gene's germline CDR1 is LGHNA and CDR2 YNFKEQ. The CDR3 DNA reads TGTGCCAGCAGCCAAGGGAACTCTGCCTACGAGCAGTACTTC. This translates into CASSQGNSAYEQYF.

This clonotype was seen only a few times. The rearrangement joins TRBV11-2 to TRBJ2-1; TRBD2 aligns across 8 bases. Germline V gene sequence: CDR1 SGHAT, CDR2 FQNNGV. V dropped 5 bases and J dropped 4; count of bases not matched to a gene: 7. The CDR3 runs to 15 residues. CDR3 in amino acids: CASSPLAGKYNEQFF. In DNA, the CDR3 is TGTGCCAGCAGCCCCTTAGCGGGAAAATACAATGAGCAGTTCTTC.

The chain uses TRBV29-1 and TRBJ2-7, with D unresolved. Looked up from germline, CDR1 is SQVTM and CDR2 is ANQGSEA. This CDR3 comprises 12 residues. Trimming pared 4 bases from V and 0 bases from J, leaving 7 bases between. CDR3 in amino acids: CSVVSLSYEQYF. Here the CDR3 DNA reads TGCAGCGTTGTTTCCCTCTCCTACGAGCAGTACTTC.

This clonotype was recorded at least ten times. V is TRBV20-1 and J is TRBJ2-1; TRBD2 agrees at 8 bases. In germline, CDR1 is DFQATT, CDR2 SNEGSKA (reference sequence). V shed 4 bases and J 2 bases; nucleotides not matched to a gene: 7. The CDR3 is 15 residues long. The CDR3 here is CSATPRLATYNEQFF. CDR3 DNA: TGCAGTGCTACCCCGAGACTAGCGACCTACAATGAGCAGTTCTTC.

This clonotype came up many times. The V gene is TRBV11-3, the J gene TRBJ2-3; 7 positions agree with TRBD2. CDR1 and CDR2 (germline): SGHNT, YENEEA. With 5 bases clipped from V and 1 base from J, the junction kept 9 bases outside the gene matches. This CDR3 region has 16 residues. CDR3 sequence (DNA): TGTGCCAGCAGCACTAGGGGTGCGGGAGGCACAGATACGCAGTATTTT. Its protein is CASSTRGAGGTDTQYF.

V and J are TRBV3-1 and TRBJ1-2; the D is unclear. CDR3 length: 14 amino acids. The V gene lost 6 bases and the J gene lost 7 bases, with 18 bases spanning the gap. CDR1 is LGHDT, CDR2 YNNKEL, per germline (reference sequence). The CDR3 DNA reads TGTGCCAGCAGTCCCGGACGATTAGTAATTGGCTACACCTTC. Translating it yields CASSPGRLVIGYTF.

This clonotype was found many times. V is TRBV11-2 and J is TRBJ2-5; D is uncertain. CDR1 and CDR2 from the germline V gene are SGHAT and FQNNGV. V was clipped by 6 bases and J by 5 bases, with 19 bases between them. The length of the CDR3 is 15 residues. The CDR3 here is CASSPRVSGGETQYF. The DNA of the CDR3 is TGTGCCAGCAGTCCCCGAGTTTCGGGTGGGGAGACCCAGTACTTC.

This clonotype was found many times. The chain combines TRBV7-9 with TRBJ2-1, with D hard to call. V lost 5 bases and J 8 bases, leaving 7 bases between the germline ends. This CDR3 is built from 11 residues. Germline CDR1 is SEHNR and CDR2 is FQNEAQ (reference sequence). The CDR3 region is CASSGRYEQFF. The CDR3 nucleotides read TGTGCCAGCAGCGGAAGATATGAGCAGTTCTTC.

There are many counts of this clonotype. V is TRBV11-2 and J is TRBJ1-4; D uncertain. Germline V gene data show CDR1 as SGHAT and CDR2 as FQNNGV. The CDR3 totals 15 residues. Trimming cost V 4 bases and J 6 bases, with 15 bases left between them. The CDR3 coding sequence is TGTGCCAGCAGCTCCCTAGTAGGACGGGATGAAAAACTGTTTTTT. Its protein product is CASSSLVGRDEKLFF.

This clonotype was counted only a few times. The chain employs TRBV11-2 and TRBJ2-1; no firm D call. V lost 0 bases, J lost 5 bases, and 8 bases lay in between. Germline CDR1 is SGHAT and CDR2 is FQNNGV. This CDR3 is built from 14 residues. Here the CDR3 reads CASSLERLNNEQFF. The DNA of the CDR3 is TGTGCCAGCAGCTTAGAAAGGTTGAACAATGAGCAGTTCTTC.

This clonotype was detected a few times. The chain links TRBV27 to TRBJ1-1; 8 bases are a match to TRBD1. The CDR3 extends over 14 amino acids. Germline CDR1 reads MNHEY; CDR2 reads SMNVEV (reference sequence). Trimming took 4 bases from V and 6 from J; bases not matched to a gene: 7. The CDR3 protein is CASSSQGARAEAFF. The CDR3 DNA reads TGTGCCAGCAGTTCCCAGGGGGCTCGGGCTGAAGCTTTCTTT.

V gene TRBV9 combines with J gene TRBJ2-5; D is unclear. The germline CDR1 and CDR2 sequences are SGDLS and YYNGEE. The CDR3 is made up of 13 amino acids. V was cut by 3 bases and J by 5 bases, with 11 bases left in between. For the CDR3, the DNA is TGTGCCAGCAGCGCCCGGACCCTCGAGACCCAGTACTTC. This codes for CASSARTLETQYF.

V and J are TRBV4-2 and TRBJ2-2; D is ambiguous. Germline V lookup: CDR1 LGHNA, CDR2 YNFKEQ. Trimming took 1 base from V and 3 from J, leaving 6 bases between them. CDR3 length equals 14 residues. The CDR3 spells CASSQGGDTGELFF. CDR3 nucleotides: TGTGCCAGCAGCCAAGGAGGTGACACCGGGGAGCTGTTTTTT.

This clonotype was counted only a few times. The rearrangement joins TRBV24-1 to TRBJ2-2; 7 nucleotides line up with TRBD1. Per the germline V gene, CDR1 is KGHDR and CDR2 is SFDVKD. J lost 5 bases, V lost 7 bases, and 9 bases had no gene match. The CDR3 is 15 amino acids. The CDR3 DNA is TGTGCCACCAGCCTTGGACAGGTTGGGACCGGGGAGCTGTTTTTT. Translation gives CATSLGQVGTGELFF.